Sequencing of this T cell receptor beta chain was carried out in a study of shared clonotypes between healthy human individuals. Study-wide background: Every donor yielded three CD4 naive, three CD4 memory, two CD8 naive and one CD8 memory plate. Study findings and constraints: Shared across a few donors were around 5% of the naive CD4 clonotypes.

Germline V gene data show CDR1 as WNHNN and CDR2 as SYGVQD (reference sequence). With 1 base removed from V and 1 base from J, the gap between germline ends came to 9 bases. The CDR3 extends over 15 amino acids. On this clone itself: Its specificity is unknown.

TCRdb keeps only in-frame clones here, not all; method: immunoSEQ multiplex PCR. The data hold approximately 1.5 million clones, with about 98.5% observed a single time. Caucasian adults residing in Nashville, Tennessee made up all the donors. The TCR originated in a man aged 25 to 40 in good health. This sequence joins TRBV10-1 and TRBJ2-3; D gene unclear. Input material: naive CD4+ T cells sorted from blood. The subset was: CD45RA+ positively selected. The chain's CDR3 is CASSEFGDGTDTQYF. The CDR3 region has the DNA TGCGCCAGCAGTGAGTTCGGCGACGGCACAGATACGCAGTATTTT.